The 4 T cell receptor beta chains reported below all come from one sample, sequenced in a study of T cell changes during pregnancy in multiple sclerosis. Data came from immunoSEQ multiplex PCR; TCRdb stores just in-frame clones and leaves some out. The sample yields more than 35,000 clones, roughly nine tenths seen once. The source was CD4+ T cells from peripheral blood mononuclear cells, collected in the third trimester of pregnancy. The receptor source for this set is a female donor in good health, enrolled as a control in a pregnancy study.

This chain links TRBV6-5 with TRBJ2-7, with TRBD2 as a possible D gene (6 bases). CDR1 is MNHEY and CDR2 is SVGAGI in the germline V gene. The CDR3 is made up of 15 amino acids. The V and J ends lost 6 bases and 0 bases respectively, with 15 bases between them. The CDR3 region has the DNA TGTGCCAGCAGCAAGGACTACTTTGACTCCTACGAGCAGTACTTC. Protein: CASSKDYFDSYEQYF.

The chain couples TRBV11-3 to TRBJ2-7, with 9 bases aligning to TRBD1. This CDR3 is built from 13 residues. With V trimmed by 2 bases and J by 7 bases, 3 bases remained unmatched. The germline CDR1 and CDR2 sequences are SGHNT and YENEEA. In nucleotides, the CDR3 is TGTGCCAGCAGCTTAACAGGGGGCTGGGAGCAGTACTTC. Translation gives CASSLTGGWEQYF.

The CDR3 loop reads CASSPFSQGAATEAFF. CDR3 coding DNA: TGTGCCAGCTCACCCTTTTCTCAGGGGGCAGCGACTGAAGCTTTCTTT. The V and J genes are TRBV18 and TRBJ1-1; 8 bases fit TRBD1. The CDR3 sequence is 16 residues long. Per the germline V gene, CDR1 is KGHSH and CDR2 is LQKENI. After removal of 3 bases from V and 5 bases from J, the junction contained 11 bases not matched to a gene.

J is TRBJ1-2 and V is TRBV27; 9 bases match TRBD1. Germline loops: CDR1 MNHEY, CDR2 SMNVEV (reference sequence). CDR3 length: 13 residues. V gave up 8 bases and J gave up 7 bases; unmatched junction bases: 8. Written as DNA, the CDR3 is TGTGCCAGCCTCCCGACAGGGGGGTCTGGCTACACCTTC. It yields the protein CASLPTGGSGYTF.